A single sample gave rise to the 8 T cell receptor beta chains below, sequenced in a study of blood T cell repertoires in COVID-19. Here immunoSEQ multiplex PCR was the method, and the copy in TCRdb shows in-frame clones only, minus some. The data show 70,000 to 95,000 clones, roughly 80% seen once. Material for sequencing was peripheral blood. These receptors originate from a woman aged 70-85 years with active or convalescent COVID-19.

The V gene is TRBV4-1, the J gene TRBJ1-3; possible D gene TRBD1, 6 bases. Looked up from germline, CDR1 is MGHRA and CDR2 is YSYEKL. Trimming cost V 6 bases and J 3 bases, with 15 bases left between them. The CDR3 has 15 residues. The CDR3 region is CASRQQGIYGNTIYF. In DNA, the CDR3 is TGCGCCAGCAGGCAACAGGGAATATATGGAAACACCATATATTTT.

The chain links TRBV27 to TRBJ1-6; 7 bases map to TRBD1. There are 19 residues in the CDR3. V was clipped by 2 bases and J by 0 bases; unmatched bases: 10. Germline-derived CDR1 and CDR2 are MNHEY and SMNVEV (reference sequence). The CDR3 loop reads CASSLRQGLLGSYNSPLHF. The CDR3, as DNA: TGTGCCAGCAGTTTACGACAGGGTTTACTGGGCTCCTATAATTCACCCCTCCACTTT.

The chain employs TRBV21-1 and TRBJ2-5; no check of the table's D call, TRBD2, against the DNA was made. TRBV21-1 is given as a pseudogene. The CDR3 is 14 residues long. The CDR3 loop is CASSKAVLRETQYF. CDR3 coding DNA: TGTGCCAGCAGCAAGGCGGTTTTGAGGGAGACCCAGTACTTC.

CDR3: CASSARRDRVHNEQFF. The CDR3 nucleotides are TGTGCCAGTAGTGCCCGCCGGGACAGGGTTCACAATGAGCAGTTCTTC. V and J are TRBV19 and TRBJ2-1; 9 nucleotides match TRBD1. Germline V CDR1 and CDR2: LNHDA, SQIVND (reference sequence). This CDR3 has 16 amino acids. Trimming cost V 5 bases and J 5 bases; bases outside gene matches: 10. The variable domain in full, with the rest retrieved from reference TRBV19 and TRBJ2-1, is DGGITQSPKYLFRKEGQNVTLSCEQNLNHDAMYWYRQDPGQGLRLIYYSQIVNDFQKGDIAEGYSVSREKKESFPLTVTSAQKNPTAFYLCASSARRDRVHNEQFFGPGTRLTVL.

The chain combines TRBV4-3 with TRBJ1-2; 7 bases agree with TRBD1. Germline trimming cut 3 bases from V and 3 bases from J; bases unmatched to any gene: 4. The CDR3 consists of 14 residues. Per germline, CDR1 LGHNA and CDR2 YSLEER. The CDR3 DNA is TGCGCCAGCAGCCAGGCCGACAGGGACTATGGCTACACCTTC. Translation: CASSQADRDYGYTF.

This chain uses TRBV18 with TRBJ2-5; D possibly corresponds to TRBD1 (6 bases). V lost 3 bases, J lost 4 bases, and 24 bases lay in between. Per the germline V gene, CDR1 is KGHSH and CDR2 is LQKENI. CDR3 length equals 18 residues. The CDR3 here is CASSPMGSDRMSGETQYF. The CDR3 DNA follows: TGTGCCAGCTCACCTATGGGGTCCGACAGGATGTCGGGAGAGACCCAGTACTTC.

This clone has only one observation. This rearrangement joins TRBV5-1 to TRBJ1-1; D ambiguous. Germline assignment: CDR1 SGHRS and CDR2 YFSETQ. This CDR3 has 14 residues. Trimming left V 2 bases short and J 3 bases short, with 11 bases between. CDR3 protein: CASSLSGFDTEAFF. The CDR3 DNA is TGCGCCAGCAGCTTATCCGGGTTTGACACTGAAGCTTTCTTT. The full variable domain, completed using reference TRBV5-1 and TRBJ1-1, is KAGVTQTPRYLIKTRGQQVTLSCSPISGHRSVSWYQQTPGQGLQFLFEYFSETQRNKGNFPGRFSGRQFSNSRSEMNVSTLELGDSALYLCASSLSGFDTEAFFGQGTRLTVV.

There are a few counts of this clone. The gene calls are TRBV2 and TRBJ2-1, with 9 bases that match TRBD2. V trimming: 6 bases; J trimming: 6 bases; junction bases outside the gene matches: 6. Germline V lookup: CDR1 SNHLY, CDR2 FYNNEI. The CDR3 sequence is 14 residues long. In DNA, the CDR3 is TGTGCCAGCAGAGAGCAGACTAGCGGCAATGAGCAGTTCTTC. Its protein is CASREQTSGNEQFF.